This TCR beta chain is from a study of T cells in Graves' hyperthyroidism and ophthalmopathy. Study-wide points: Classification by a 13 V-J model distinguished ophthalmopathy from stable hyperthyroidism.

With respect to this clonotype: Its matching antigen is unknown.

Researchers took RNA transcripts and amplified the TCR beta CDR3 regions from them. Using the HTBI primer set, a first-round RT-PCR was run on the TCR CDR3. TCRdb recomputed calls from the multiplex PCR reads with MiXCR, one row per CDR3 protein. The repertoire holds about 660,000 distinct CDR3 sequences, with 45% as singletons. Diagnostic assessment was based on clinical symptoms, serum thyroxine and TRAb, thyroid ultrasound and orbital computed tomography. The CDR3 covers 17 residues. The germline CDR1 and CDR2 sequences are SGHAT and FQDESV (reference sequence). V shed 5 bases, J shed 6 bases, and the junction held 10 bases outside the gene matches.

This receptor was taken from an adult man with Graves' disease, either hyperthyroidism or ophthalmopathy (not recorded which). This chain links TRBV11-1 with TRBJ2-7, with 16 bases matching TRBD2. The specimen was peripheral blood or thyroid tissue (not recorded which). Here the CDR3 DNA reads TGTGCCAGCAGCAGAACCTCCGGGACTAGCGGGAGGGTCGAGCAGTACTTC. Translation gives CASSRTSGTSGRVEQYF.